Below, 17 T cell receptor beta chains from the same sample are listed, as sequenced in a study of preoperative IRX-2 immunotherapy in early breast cancer. This sample's treatment: preoperative locoregional IRX-2 cytokine immunotherapy. The protocol was immunoSEQ multiplex PCR, while the TCRdb copy is restricted to in-frame clones and leaves out a portion. The top ten hold 0.95% to 1.5% of the sample, which has around 43,000 clones, 77% seen once. This specimen consisted of tumor tissue, obtained after IRX-2 immunotherapy. These receptors came from a human donor with breast cancer.

The count of this clone is one. V gene TRBV6-8 combines with J gene TRBJ1-1; 9 bases are a match to TRBD1. The CDR3 totals 15 residues. Germline values: CDR1 MNHGY, CDR2 SAAAGT. J lost 2 bases, V lost 7 bases, and 8 bases had no gene match. The CDR3 reads CASIRDRVVNTEAFF. CDR3 sequence (DNA): TGTGCCAGCATCAGGGACAGGGTTGTAAACACTGAAGCTTTCTTT.

The chain carries TRBV19 and TRBJ1-1, with no clear D. This CDR3 spans 11 amino acids. Germline assignment: CDR1 LNHDA and CDR2 SQIVND (reference sequence). V was clipped by 7 bases and J by 5 bases, with 8 bases between them. The CDR3: CASTGATEAFF. CDR3 DNA sequence: TGTGCCAGTACAGGTGCGACTGAAGCTTTCTTT.

This clone was picked up one time. The chain's CDR3 is CASSYGQGAPGGELFF. The CDR3 DNA reads TGCGCCAGCAGCTACGGACAGGGGGCACCCGGCGGGGAGCTGTTTTTT. The V gene is TRBV5-1, the J gene TRBJ2-2, with TRBD1 identical over 11 bases. V gave up 3 bases and J gave up 7 bases; unmatched junction bases: 8. Looked up from germline, CDR1 is SGHRS and CDR2 is YFSETQ. The CDR3 consists of 16 residues.

The chain uses TRBV14 and TRBJ2-2; D unresolved. The V end was cut by 4 bases, the J end by 7 bases, with 13 bases between. This CDR3 comprises 14 residues. CDR1 and CDR2 from the germline V gene are SGHDN and FVKESK. The CDR3 loop reads CASSLIMDRGELFF. CDR3 nucleotides: TGTGCCAGCAGCCTCATCATGGATCGCGGGGAGCTGTTTTTT. The variable domain in full, completed from reference TRBV14 and TRBJ2-2, reads EAGVTQFPSHSVIEKGQTVTLRCDPISGHDNLYWYRRVMGKEIKFLLHFVKESKQDESGMPNNRFLAERTGGTYSTLKVQPAELEDSGVYFCASSLIMDRGELFFGEGSRLTVL.

The V gene is TRBV18, the J gene TRBJ1-1; D ambiguous. The germline V and J ends were trimmed by 4 bases and 8 bases, with 11 bases remaining between them. This CDR3 is 12 amino acids long. Germline CDR1 KGHSH, CDR2 LQKENI. The CDR3 spells CASSLTLWEAFF. The CDR3 DNA is TGTGCCAGCTCACTGACCCTATGGGAAGCTTTCTTT.

This clone was picked up one time. The chain's CDR3 is CASSPINRGNSYEQYF. CDR3 coding DNA: TGTGCCAGCTCACCAATTAATAGGGGGAATTCCTACGAGCAGTACTTC. The gene calls are TRBV18 and TRBJ2-7; maybe TRBD1 (6 bases). The germline CDR1 and CDR2 sequences are KGHSH and LQKENI. Trimming pared 2 bases from V and 1 base from J, leaving 15 bases between. The CDR3 loop spans 16 amino acids.

This chain connects TRBV5-1 to TRBJ1-1, with 8 positions matching TRBD1. The CDR3 contains 14 residues. J gave up 5 bases and V 7 bases, and 10 bases lay outside the gene matches. Germline assignment: CDR1 SGHRS and CDR2 YFSETQ. The CDR3 DNA follows: TGCGCCAGCCGCGGACAGGGAGGACGGACTGAAGCTTTCTTT. Residues: CASRGQGGRTEAFF. The full variable domain, rest sourced from reference TRBV5-1 and TRBJ1-1, is KAGVTQTPRYLIKTRGQQVTLSCSPISGHRSVSWYQQTPGQGLQFLFEYFSETQRNKGNFPGRFSGRQFSNSRSEMNVSTLELGDSALYLCASRGQGGRTEAFFGQGTRLTVV.

By proportion, this clone is medium-sized. V and J are TRBV6-8 and TRBJ1-1, with D perhaps TRBD1 (5 bases). The CDR3 length is 15 residues. V was clipped by 6 bases and J by 1 base, with 15 bases between them. The germline CDR1 and CDR2 sequences are MNHGY and SAAAGT. The CDR3 DNA sequence: TGTGCCAGCAGCCAATACGGGGGTGGGAACACTGAAGCTTTCTTT. This gives the protein CASSQYGGGNTEAFF.

As for this clone: Germline and junction disagree at one end, which may indicate a read error. J is TRBJ2-7 and V is TRBV18, with 11 bases fitting TRBD2. The CDR3 runs 16 residues. Germline-derived CDR1 and CDR2 are KGHSH and LQKENI. The CDR3 region is CASSPVGTSGNYEQYF. CDR3 nucleotide sequence: TGTGCTAGCTCACCGGTCGGGACTAGCGGAAACTACGAGCAGTACTTC.

V usage is TRBV12-5 and J usage is TRBJ1-5, with D tentatively TRBD1 (6 bases). The V gene's germline CDR1 is LGHNT and CDR2 FRNRAP. This CDR3 has 14 residues. V dropped 7 bases and J dropped 6 bases, with 16 bases sitting between them. In DNA, the CDR3 is TGTGCTAGTGCCACAACGGGGGGGGCTCAGCCCCAGCATTTT. Protein: CASATTGGAQPQHF.

In its sample, this clone was seen a few times. The V gene is TRBV6-8, the J gene TRBJ2-3; D is uncertain. V lost 4 bases, J lost 3 bases, and 8 bases lay in between. Germline V gene data show CDR1 as MNHGY and CDR2 as SAAAGT. There are 13 residues in the CDR3. The CDR3 reads CASSSHQTDTQYF. In DNA, the CDR3 is TGTGCCAGCAGTTCACACCAAACAGATACGCAGTATTTT.

The gene calls are TRBV11-3 and TRBJ1-2, with TRBD1 identical over 10 bases. The CDR3 is 15 amino acids. Trimming at V came to 3 bases and at J to 8 bases, leaving 9 bases not matched to a gene. Germline loops: CDR1 SGHNT, CDR2 YENEEA. In DNA, the CDR3 is TGTGCCAGCAGCTTTTCCCGGGACAGGGGAAGCGGCTACACCTTC. It specifies CASSFSRDRGSGYTF.

The chain employs TRBV11-3 and TRBJ2-3; 11 nucleotides agree with TRBD2. The CDR3 runs to 17 residues. V shed 2 bases and J 1 base; nucleotides not matched to a gene: 5. The V gene's germline CDR1 is SGHNT and CDR2 YENEEA. In DNA form, the CDR3 reads TGTGCCAGCAGCTTAACTAGCGGGAGTTTCGGCACAGATACGCAGTATTTT. This gives the protein CASSLTSGSFGTDTQYF.

This clone was detected only a few times. The chain links TRBV11-3 to TRBJ1-5; the match to TRBD1 covers 7 bases. The trim removed 4 bases at V and 1 base at J, leaving 7 bases unmatched. CDR3 length: 16 amino acids. CDR1 and CDR2 (germline): SGHNT, YENEEA. CDR3 protein: CASSSWGTESNQPQHF. The CDR3 nucleotides are TGTGCCAGCAGCTCCTGGGGGACAGAGAGCAATCAGCCCCAGCATTTT. The variable domain in full, completed from reference TRBV11-3 and TRBJ1-5, reads EAGVVQSPRYKIIEKKQPVAFWCNPISGHNTLYWYLQNLGQGPELLIRYENEEAVDDSQLPKDRFSAERLKGVDSTLKIQPAELGDSAVYLCASSSWGTESNQPQHFGDGTRLSIL.

V is TRBV15 and J is TRBJ1-5; unclear D gene. Germline V gene lookup returns CDR1 LNHNV and CDR2 YYDKDF (reference sequence). V shed 6 bases and J shed 7 bases, with 16 bases lying between them. There are 14 residues in the CDR3. CDR3 protein: CATSPPVLGQPQHF. The CDR3 DNA reads TGTGCCACCAGTCCCCCTGTTCTTGGACAGCCCCAGCATTTT.

This clone was counted between two and nine times. A junction end diverges from the germline sequence, so it may reflect a read error. The V call is TRBV6-8, the J call TRBJ2-3, with D possibly matching TRBD1 (5 bases). In germline, CDR1 is MNHGY, CDR2 SAAAGT. This CDR3 contains 18 residues. The DNA of the CDR3 is TGTGCCATCAGTGTCCGTCCAACAGGAGATCTTAGCAGAGATACGCAGTATTTT. Protein: CAISVRPTGDLSRDTQYF.

The gene calls are TRBV6-7 and TRBJ1-4; 9 positions match TRBD1. TRBV6-7 is marked as an open reading frame, function uncertain. CDR3 length equals 14 residues. Trimming removed 5 bases from V and 8 bases from J; junction bases left unmatched: 6. The CDR3 bases are TGTGCCAGCAGTAAACAGGGGGCTGTAGAAAAACTGTTTTTT. This encodes CASSKQGAVEKLFF.